This passage covers 27 T cell receptor beta chains from one sample sequenced in a study of T cell responses to AZD1222 COVID-19 vaccine. Produced via immunoSEQ multiplex PCR; TCRdb's table is partial and in-frame only. In the table there are 95,000 or so clones, roughly 92% of which are singletons. The material sequenced was peripheral blood, taken 28 days after the second AZD1222 dose. Receptors originate from an adult who received the AZD1222 COVID-19 vaccine.

This clone was seen a few times. V and J are TRBV15 and TRBJ1-5, with 8 bases fitting TRBD1. This CDR3 spans 19 amino acids. V was clipped by 9 bases and J by 0 bases; unmatched bases: 19. Germline V gene data show CDR1 as LNHNV and CDR2 as YYDKDF (reference sequence). The CDR3 here is CATGQGALRVIDSNQPQHF. CDR3 nucleotides: TGTGCCACTGGGCAGGGGGCCCTACGGGTGATAGATAGCAATCAGCCCCAGCATTTT.

The chain combines TRBV5-1 with TRBJ1-1, with 8 positions matching TRBD1. CDR3 size: 14 residues. Germline CDR1 reads SGHRS; CDR2 reads YFSETQ. After removal of 7 bases from V and 5 bases from J, the junction contained 10 bases not matched to a gene. CDR3 nucleotides: TGCGCCAGCCAGCGGCAGGGGGCTGGAACTGAAGCTTTCTTT. It encodes CASQRQGAGTEAFF.

The V call is TRBV7-9, the J call TRBJ2-1, with 8 bases identical to TRBD2. The CDR3 is made up of 15 amino acids. With V trimmed by 1 base and J by 8 bases, 7 bases remained unmatched. The germline CDR1 and CDR2 sequences are SEHNR and FQNEAQ (reference sequence). The CDR3 DNA is TGTGCCAGCAGCTTAGTCAGCGGGAGAAGCGATGAGCAGTTCTTC. It translates to CASSLVSGRSDEQFF.

The rearrangement links TRBV5-1 to TRBJ1-1; a weak D match, TRBD1 (5 bases). Germline V CDR1 and CDR2: SGHRS, YFSETQ. Between the trimmed V and J ends, which lost 0 bases and 11 bases, there was a span of 14 bases. The CDR3 runs 13 residues. For the CDR3, the DNA is TGCGCCAGCAGCTTGGAGGAGCGGGGCAAGGCTTTCTTT. Translation: CASSLEERGKAFF.

The V gene is TRBV18, the J gene TRBJ2-6; D is unclear. V was pared by 0 bases and J by 0 bases, with 18 bases between. The germline V gene encodes CDR1 KGHSH and CDR2 LQKENI. This CDR3 contains 20 residues. The CDR3 DNA is TGTGCCAGCTCACCACCGTCTGGGGTGCTGCGTTTCTCTGGGGCCAACGTCCTGACTTTC. This codes for CASSPPSGVLRFSGANVLTF. Complete variable domain (other parts from reference TRBV18 and TRBJ2-6): NAGVMQNPRHLVRRRGQEARLRCSPMKGHSHVYWYRQLPEEGLKFMVYLQKENIIDESGMPKERFSAEFPKEGPSILRIQQVVRGDSAAYFCASSPPSGVLRFSGANVLTFGAGSRLTVL.

V usage is TRBV30 and J usage is TRBJ1-2; possibly TRBD1 for D (6 bases). Germline loops: CDR1 GTSNPN, CDR2 SVGIG (reference sequence). The length of the CDR3 is 13 residues. The V end was cut by 2 bases, the J end by 8 bases, with 15 bases between. The CDR3 here is CAWSIRGQQGYTF. CDR3 sequence (DNA): TGTGCCTGGAGTATAAGGGGACAACAAGGCTACACCTTC.

The chain joins TRBV6-2 or TRBV6-3 to TRBJ1-1; D is undetermined. Trimming took off 6 bases at V and 5 bases at J, with 25 bases between the two ends. Germline CDR1 MNHEY, CDR2 SVGEGT. The CDR3 runs 17 residues. CDR3 sequence reads: CASRPTGRVSSRTEAFF. The CDR3 DNA sequence: TGTGCCAGCAGACCTACCGGGAGGGTGAGTAGCCGGACTGAAGCTTTCTTT.

The rearrangement uses TRBV18 and TRBJ1-3; weak D call: TRBD1 (6 bases). Trimming removed 2 bases from V and 4 bases from J, with 18 bases in between. The CDR3 is made up of 17 amino acids. Germline CDR1 is KGHSH and CDR2 is LQKENI. CDR3 DNA sequence: TGTGCCAGCTCACCAATCCTCCAGGGGCAAGGAGGAAACACCATATATTTT. It encodes CASSPILQGQGGNTIYF.

The V call is TRBV5-1, the J call TRBJ1-4, with 9 positions matching TRBD1. The CDR3 totals 14 residues. CDR1 and CDR2 from the germline V gene are SGHRS and YFSETQ. Trimming cost V 4 bases and J 7 bases; bases outside gene matches: 5. Here the CDR3 reads CASSPGQGFEKLFF. The CDR3 DNA is TGCGCCAGCAGCCCGGGACAGGGTTTTGAAAAACTGTTTTTT.

The rearrangement joins TRBV28 to TRBJ2-7; TRBD1 might be the D (6 bases). This CDR3 is 16 amino acids long. Germline CDR1 and CDR2: MDHEN and SYDVKM. The V end was cut by 5 bases, the J end by 2 bases, with 19 bases between. The CDR3 protein is CASSPPLGTLTYEQYF. The CDR3 DNA follows: TGTGCCAGCAGTCCTCCCCTCGGGACACTTACCTACGAGCAGTACTTC.

J is TRBJ2-1 and V is TRBV5-1, with D hard to call. The germline gives CDR1 SGHRS, CDR2 YFSETQ. The CDR3 loop spans 15 amino acids. V lost 1 base to trimming and J lost 4 bases, with 12 bases between them. The CDR3 region has the DNA TGCGCCAGCAGCTTGTCTCAGTCGACGTACAATGAGCAGTTCTTC. This encodes CASSLSQSTYNEQFF.

The rearrangement links TRBV5-6 to TRBJ1-2; D call uncertain. Germline CDR1 and CDR2: SGHDT and YYEEEE. The CDR3 spans 13 residues. Trimming took off 0 bases at V and 7 bases at J, with 10 bases between the two ends. As DNA, the CDR3 is TGTGCCAGCAGCTTGGATTCATGGAGTGGCTACACCTTC. This translates into CASSLDSWSGYTF.

The rearrangement links TRBV6-2 or TRBV6-3 to TRBJ2-7; 12 positions match TRBD1. V shed 6 bases and J 4 bases; nucleotides not matched to a gene: 13. The V gene's germline CDR1 is MNHEY and CDR2 SVGEGT. The CDR3 consists of 17 residues. The CDR3: CASSPGRDRGLRYEQYF. The CDR3 coding sequence is TGTGCCAGCAGCCCCGGCCGGGACAGGGGGCTTCGGTACGAGCAGTACTTC.

This chain joins TRBV6-1 and TRBJ2-6; D possibly matches TRBD1 or TRBD2 (5 bases each). Germline V gene sequence: CDR1 MNHNS, CDR2 SASEGT. Trimming shortened V by 3 bases and J by 6 bases, and 9 bases separated the two germline ends. The CDR3 length is 14 residues. The CDR3 spells CASSDGTAANVLTF. CDR3 in DNA: TGTGCCAGCAGTGATGGGACGGCGGCCAACGTCCTGACTTTC.

This chain joins TRBV9 and TRBJ2-1, with 12 bases identical to TRBD2. Losses at the gene ends were 0 bases for V and 6 bases for J; bases not matched to a gene: 4. The CDR3 loop spans 16 amino acids. The germline V gene has CDR1 SGDLS and CDR2 YYNGEE. The CDR3 DNA sequence: TGTGCCAGCAGCGTAGGTCCTAGCGGGAGGGCCAATGAGCAGTTCTTC. Its protein product is CASSVGPSGRANEQFF.

The CDR3 region has the DNA TGCGCCAGCAGTCAATGGGGGACAGGGATCTCTGGAAACACCATATATTTT. Protein product: CASSQWGTGISGNTIYF. This chain connects TRBV23-1 to TRBJ1-3; 9 bases line up with TRBD1. TRBV23-1 is placed among ORFs of uncertain function. The V and J ends lost 1 base and 0 bases, in that order; junction bases with no gene match: 4. This CDR3 has 17 residues.

V gene TRBV3-1 (or the pseudogene TRBV3-2) combines with J gene TRBJ1-6, with 7 positions matching TRBD1. CDR1 is LGHDT, CDR2 YNNKEL, per germline (reference sequence). The CDR3 sequence is 15 residues long. J gave up 7 bases and V 2 bases, and 5 bases lay outside the gene matches. The CDR3 is CASSQLGTANSPLHF. The CDR3 DNA reads TGTGCCAGCAGCCAATTAGGGACAGCGAATTCACCCCTCCACTTT.

Only one count was recorded for this clone. The chain has TRBV30 and TRBJ2-5; TRBD2 aligns across 7 bases. The CDR3 is made up of 14 amino acids. CDR1 is GTSNPN, CDR2 SVGIG, per germline (reference sequence). V lost 1 base to trimming and J lost 9 bases; unmatched junction nucleotides: 11. CDR3 nucleotide sequence: TGTGCCTGGAGTGCTACCGGGAGGTTAGGGGCCCAGTACTTC. It yields the protein CAWSATGRLGAQYF.

The chain combines TRBV6-1 with TRBJ2-6; no firm D call. The germline V and J ends were trimmed by 2 bases and 0 bases, with 11 bases remaining between them. The CDR3 has 17 amino acids. Germline V gene sequence: CDR1 MNHNS, CDR2 SASEGT. The CDR3 DNA reads TGTGCCAGCAGTGAATATCTGGAGAGCTCTGGGGCCAACGTCCTGACTTTC. Encoded protein: CASSEYLESSGANVLTF.

The CDR3 sequence: CASSLREGRDEQYF. The CDR3 nucleotides read TGCGCCAGCAGCTTGCGGGAGGGCCGGGACGAGCAGTACTTC. V usage is TRBV5-1 and J usage is TRBJ2-7; 8 positions agree with TRBD2. V dropped 1 base and J dropped 5; count of bases not matched to a gene: 5. The germline CDR1 and CDR2 sequences are SGHRS and YFSETQ. The CDR3 totals 14 residues.

The chain links TRBV4-3 to TRBJ2-5; 10 bases line up with TRBD2. CDR1 LGHNA and CDR2 YSLEER come from the germline V gene. CDR3 length equals 19 residues. J was trimmed by 2 bases and V by 0 bases; bases with no gene match: 12. CDR3 amino acids: CASSQDLRTSGTIQETQYF. CDR3 DNA: TGCGCCAGCAGCCAAGATCTTAGGACTAGCGGTACGATTCAAGAGACCCAGTACTTC.

The CDR3 spells CASSLVGKAFF. As DNA, the CDR3 is TGTGCCAGCAGCTTGGTCGGGAAGGCTTTCTTT. The chain couples TRBV7-8 to TRBJ1-1; D unclear. In germline, CDR1 is SGHVS, CDR2 FQNEAQ. V lost 3 bases to trimming and J lost 11 bases, with 10 bases between them. This CDR3 spans 11 amino acids.

The rearrangement joins TRBV5-1 to TRBJ1-6; D ambiguous. Germline CDR1 and CDR2: SGHRS and YFSETQ. V was pared by 0 bases and J by 3 bases, with 7 bases between. This CDR3 has 15 residues. CDR3 region: CASSLEPVYNSPLHF. The CDR3, as DNA: TGCGCCAGCAGCTTGGAGCCAGTCTATAATTCACCCCTCCACTTT.

The V call is TRBV3-1 (or the pseudogene TRBV3-2), the J call TRBJ1-6, with D unclear. The V end was cut by 2 bases, the J end by 9 bases, with 5 bases between. Germline CDR1 reads LGHDT; CDR2 reads YNNKEL (reference sequence). The CDR3 is 12 residues long. CDR3 bases: TGTGCCAGCAGCCAAAGGAGTTCACCCCTCCACTTT. This gives the protein CASSQRSSPLHF.

The chain is built from TRBV6-5 and TRBJ2-7, with 9 bases aligning to TRBD2. With V trimmed by 2 bases and J by 7 bases, 9 bases remained unmatched. Looked up from germline, CDR1 is MNHEY and CDR2 is SVGAGI. The length of the CDR3 is 15 residues. The CDR3 spells CASSYALAGSREQYF. The CDR3 DNA sequence: TGTGCCAGCAGTTACGCGCTAGCGGGGTCTCGAGAGCAGTACTTC.

This chain connects TRBV6-2 or TRBV6-3 to TRBJ1-5, with 11 positions matching TRBD1. Trimming took 0 bases from V and 2 from J; bases not matched to a gene: 12. CDR3 length: 20 amino acids. CDR1 is MNHEY, CDR2 SVGEGT, per germline. CDR3 DNA: TGTGCCAGCAGTTACTCAATCGGGACAGGGGGGAGTTTGGGCAATCAGCCCCAGCATTTT. Translation: CASSYSIGTGGSLGNQPQHF.

The chain has TRBV28 and TRBJ1-4, with unresolved D. The CDR3 has 14 amino acids. V lost 6 bases, J lost 6 bases, and 14 bases lay in between. Germline V gives CDR1 MDHEN, CDR2 SYDVKM. The CDR3 region is CASSPVGHDEKLFF. CDR3 DNA sequence: TGTGCCAGCAGCCCGGTAGGGCACGATGAAAAACTGTTTTTT.